This T cell receptor beta chain was recorded in a study of OX40 agonist ivuxolimab in advanced cancers. Looking at the study overall: The patients received agonistic anti-OX40 (CD134) antibody ivuxolimab. Ivuxolimab doses were 0.01, 0.1, 0.3, 1.5, 3 or 10 mg/kg every 2 weeks.

CDR3 length: 13 residues. Germline V lookup: CDR1 LNHDA, CDR2 SQIVND (reference sequence). Germline trimming cut 7 bases from V and 2 bases from J; bases unmatched to any gene: 4. Samples of blood were obtained at baseline, on cycle 4 day 1, and on cycle 7 day 1. TCRdb's copy holds only in-frame clones and misses some; the assay was immunoSEQ multiplex PCR. Among 40,000 to 60,000 clones listed, around nine tenths were seen once. A remark on this clone: Its specificity is unknown.

Whole-study results and caveats: In the 0.1 to 3.0 mg/kg range, CD4+ and CD8+ blood T cells had expanded clonally by week 6.

The V and J genes are TRBV19 and TRBJ1-2; TRBD1 matches 7 bases. This TCR was recovered from an adult with an advanced solid tumor such as melanoma, head and neck, liver or kidney cancer. Sequenced here: CD4+ or CD8+ T cells sorted from blood, sampled in a trial of the OX40 agonist ivuxolimab. CDR3 DNA: TGTGCCAGTATCGGGACAGCAAACTATGGCTACACCTTC. Protein product: CASIGTANYGYTF.